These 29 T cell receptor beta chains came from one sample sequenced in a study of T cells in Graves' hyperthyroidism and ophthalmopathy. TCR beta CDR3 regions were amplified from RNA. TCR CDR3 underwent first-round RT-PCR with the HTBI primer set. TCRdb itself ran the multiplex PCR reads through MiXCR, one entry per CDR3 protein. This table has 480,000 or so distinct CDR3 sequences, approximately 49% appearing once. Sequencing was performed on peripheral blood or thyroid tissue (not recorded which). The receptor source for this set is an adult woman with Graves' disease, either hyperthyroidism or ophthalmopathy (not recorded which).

The CDR3, as DNA: TGTGCCAGCAGAACTCAGGTCCCCTATGGCTACACCTTC. It is translated as CASRTQVPYGYTF. The J gene is TRBJ1-2, the V gene TRBV28; D not resolved. Germline CDR1 is MDHEN and CDR2 is SYDVKM. This CDR3 spans 13 amino acids. The germline V and J ends were trimmed by 6 bases and 4 bases, with 12 bases remaining between them.

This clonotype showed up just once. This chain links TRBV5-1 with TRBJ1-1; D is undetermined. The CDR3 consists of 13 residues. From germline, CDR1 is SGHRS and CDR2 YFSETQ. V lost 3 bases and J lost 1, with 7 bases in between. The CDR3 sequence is CASSWKANTEAFF. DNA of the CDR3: TGCGCCAGCAGCTGGAAGGCGAACACTGAAGCTTTCTTT. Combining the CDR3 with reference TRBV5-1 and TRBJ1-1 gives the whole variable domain KAGVTQTPRYLIKTRGQQVTLSCSPISGHRSVSWYQQTPGQGLQFLFEYFSETQRNKGNFPGRFSGRQFSNSRSEMNVSTLELGDSALYLCASSWKANTEAFFGQGTRLTVV.

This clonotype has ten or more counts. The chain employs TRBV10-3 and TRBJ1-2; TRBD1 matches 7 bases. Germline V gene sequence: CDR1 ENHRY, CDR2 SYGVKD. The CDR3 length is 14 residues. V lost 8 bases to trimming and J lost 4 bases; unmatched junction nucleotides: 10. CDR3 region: CAISPPGGAYGYTF. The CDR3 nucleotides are TGTGCCATCTCCCCCCCAGGGGGAGCCTATGGCTACACCTTC.

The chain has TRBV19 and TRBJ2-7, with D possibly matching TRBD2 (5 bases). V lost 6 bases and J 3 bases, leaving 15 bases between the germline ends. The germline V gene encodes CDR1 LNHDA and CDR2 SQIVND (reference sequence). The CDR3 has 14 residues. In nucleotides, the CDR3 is TGTGCCAGTAGCTCTCGCAGAGGAGGCTACGAGCAGTACTTC. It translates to CASSSRRGGYEQYF.

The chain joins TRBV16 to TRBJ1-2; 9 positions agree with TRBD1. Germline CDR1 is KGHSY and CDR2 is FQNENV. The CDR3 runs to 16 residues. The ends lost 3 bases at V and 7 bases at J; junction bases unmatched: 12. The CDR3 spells CASSHIPGTGKGGYTF. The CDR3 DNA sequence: TGTGCCAGCAGCCATATCCCCGGGACAGGGAAGGGTGGCTACACCTTC.

The CDR3 region is CASSEYIGARDEYEQYF. CDR3 sequence (DNA): TGTGCCAGCAGTGAATACATCGGGGCCAGGGACGAGTACGAGCAGTACTTC. This chain joins TRBV25-1 and TRBJ2-7; D could derive from TRBD1 or TRBD2 (5 bases each). CDR3 length: 17 residues. Germline CDR1 and CDR2: MGHDK and SYGVNS. V gave up 0 bases and J gave up 4 bases, with 19 bases separating them.

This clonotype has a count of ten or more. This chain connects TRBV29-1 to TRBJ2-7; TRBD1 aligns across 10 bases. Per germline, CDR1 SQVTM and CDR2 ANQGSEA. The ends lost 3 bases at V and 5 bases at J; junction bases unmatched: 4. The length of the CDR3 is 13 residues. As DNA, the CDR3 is TGCAGCGTTGAGGGACAGGGGTTGAACGAGCAGTACTTC. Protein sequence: CSVEGQGLNEQYF.

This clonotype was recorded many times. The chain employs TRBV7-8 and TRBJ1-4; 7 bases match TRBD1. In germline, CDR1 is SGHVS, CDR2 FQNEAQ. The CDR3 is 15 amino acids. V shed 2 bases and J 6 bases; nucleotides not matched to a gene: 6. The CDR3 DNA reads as TGTGCCAGCAGCTTATATAGAGGGGGCGATGAAAAACTGTTTTTT. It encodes CASSLYRGGDEKLFF.

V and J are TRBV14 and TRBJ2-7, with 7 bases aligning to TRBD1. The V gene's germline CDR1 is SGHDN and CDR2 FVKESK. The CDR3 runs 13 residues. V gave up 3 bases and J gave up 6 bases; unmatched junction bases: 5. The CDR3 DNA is TGTGCCAGCAGCCACGGGACAGTCCTCGAGCAGTACTTC. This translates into CASSHGTVLEQYF.

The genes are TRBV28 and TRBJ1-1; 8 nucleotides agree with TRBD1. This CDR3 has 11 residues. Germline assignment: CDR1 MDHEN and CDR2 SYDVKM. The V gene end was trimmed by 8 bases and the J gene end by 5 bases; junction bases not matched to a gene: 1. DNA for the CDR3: TGTGCCAGCCGGACAGGGACTGAAGCTTTCTTT. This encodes CASRTGTEAFF.

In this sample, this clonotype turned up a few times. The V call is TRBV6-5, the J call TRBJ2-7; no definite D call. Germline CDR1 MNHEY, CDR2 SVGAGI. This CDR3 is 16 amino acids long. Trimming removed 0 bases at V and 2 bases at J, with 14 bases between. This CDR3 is CASSYSVGSNPYEQYF. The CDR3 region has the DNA TGTGCCAGCAGTTACTCGGTGGGTTCTAACCCCTACGAGCAGTACTTC.

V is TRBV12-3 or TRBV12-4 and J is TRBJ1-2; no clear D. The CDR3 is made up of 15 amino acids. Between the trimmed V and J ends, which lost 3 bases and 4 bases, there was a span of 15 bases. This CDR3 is CASSFSSPGSYGYTF. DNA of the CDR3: TGTGCCAGCAGTTTCTCCTCTCCCGGGAGCTATGGCTACACCTTC.

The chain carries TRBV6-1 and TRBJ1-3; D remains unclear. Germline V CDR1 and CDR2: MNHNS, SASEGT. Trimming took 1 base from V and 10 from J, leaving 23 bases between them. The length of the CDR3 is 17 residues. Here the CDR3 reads CASSEGSAGRLAGTIYF. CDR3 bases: TGTGCCAGCAGTGAAGGTTCGGCAGGCCGCCTGGCTGGGACCATATATTTT.

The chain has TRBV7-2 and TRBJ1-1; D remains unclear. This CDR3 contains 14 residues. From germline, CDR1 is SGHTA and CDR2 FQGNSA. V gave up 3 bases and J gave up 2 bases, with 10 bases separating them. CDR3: CASSFMAANTEAFF. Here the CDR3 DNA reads TGTGCCAGCAGCTTCATGGCAGCCAACACTGAAGCTTTCTTT.

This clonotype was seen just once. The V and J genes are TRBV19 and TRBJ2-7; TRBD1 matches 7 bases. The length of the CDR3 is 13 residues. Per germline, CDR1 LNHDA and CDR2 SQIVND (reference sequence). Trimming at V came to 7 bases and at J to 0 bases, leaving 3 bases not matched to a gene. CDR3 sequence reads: CASKGQHSYEQYF. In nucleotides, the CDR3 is TGTGCCAGTAAGGGACAGCACTCCTACGAGCAGTACTTC. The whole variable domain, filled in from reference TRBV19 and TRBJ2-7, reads DGGITQSPKYLFRKEGQNVTLSCEQNLNHDAMYWYRQDPGQGLRLIYYSQIVNDFQKGDIAEGYSVSREKKESFPLTVTSAQKNPTAFYLCASKGQHSYEQYFGPGTRLTVT.

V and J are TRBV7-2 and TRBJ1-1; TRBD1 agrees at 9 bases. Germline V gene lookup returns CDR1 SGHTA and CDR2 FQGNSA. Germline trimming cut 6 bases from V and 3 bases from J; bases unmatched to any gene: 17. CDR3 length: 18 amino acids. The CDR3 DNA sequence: TGTGCCAGCAGTCCCACCGGACAGGGGCATCTCGTCGACACTGAAGCTTTCTTT. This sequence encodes CASSPTGQGHLVDTEAFF.

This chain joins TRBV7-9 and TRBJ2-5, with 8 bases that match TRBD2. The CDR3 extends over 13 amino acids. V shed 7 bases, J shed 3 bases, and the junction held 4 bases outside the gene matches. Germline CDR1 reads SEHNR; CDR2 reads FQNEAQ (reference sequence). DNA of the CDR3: TGTGCCAGCAACCAAGCGGGAGAAGAGACCCAGTACTTC. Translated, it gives CASNQAGEETQYF.

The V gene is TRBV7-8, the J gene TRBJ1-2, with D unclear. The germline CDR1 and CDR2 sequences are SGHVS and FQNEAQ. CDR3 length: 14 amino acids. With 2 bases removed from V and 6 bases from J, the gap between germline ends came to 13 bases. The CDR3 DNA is TGTGCCAGCAGCTTACCATTGGCAAAGGATGGCTACACCTTC. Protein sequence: CASSLPLAKDGYTF.

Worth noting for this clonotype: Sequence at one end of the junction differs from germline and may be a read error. The CDR3 DNA follows: TGCGCCAGCAGCCAAGAAACGGCAGAACTTTATGGCTACACCTTC. As protein: CASSQETAELYGYTF. This chain connects TRBV11-2 to TRBJ1-2; no firm D call. Germline loops: CDR1 SGHAT, CDR2 FQNNGV. The CDR3 sequence is 15 residues long.

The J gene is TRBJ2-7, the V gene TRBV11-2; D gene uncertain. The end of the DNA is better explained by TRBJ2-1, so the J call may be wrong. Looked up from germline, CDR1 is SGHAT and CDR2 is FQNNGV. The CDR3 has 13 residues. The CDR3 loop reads CASSLETNNEQFF. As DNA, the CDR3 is TGTGCCAGCAGCTTAGAGACAAACAATGAGCAGTTCTTC.

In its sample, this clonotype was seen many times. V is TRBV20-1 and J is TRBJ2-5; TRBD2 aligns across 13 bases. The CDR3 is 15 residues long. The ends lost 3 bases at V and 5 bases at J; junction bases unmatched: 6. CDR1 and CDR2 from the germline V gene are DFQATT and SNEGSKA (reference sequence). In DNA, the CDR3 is TGCAGTGCTAGCGGGACTAGCGGGACCAGCGAGACCCAGTACTTC. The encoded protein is CSASGTSGTSETQYF.

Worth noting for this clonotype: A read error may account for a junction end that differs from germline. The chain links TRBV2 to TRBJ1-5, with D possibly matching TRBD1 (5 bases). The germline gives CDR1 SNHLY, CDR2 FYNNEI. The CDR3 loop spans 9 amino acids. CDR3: CPGGQPQHF. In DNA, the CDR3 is TGCCCCGGGGGACAGCCCCAGCATTTT.

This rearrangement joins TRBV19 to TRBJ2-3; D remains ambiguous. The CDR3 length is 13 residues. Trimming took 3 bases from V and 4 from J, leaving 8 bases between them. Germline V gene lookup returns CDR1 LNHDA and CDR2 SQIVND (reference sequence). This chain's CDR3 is CASSIAGADTQYF. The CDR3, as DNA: TGTGCCAGTAGTATCGCCGGAGCAGATACGCAGTATTTT.

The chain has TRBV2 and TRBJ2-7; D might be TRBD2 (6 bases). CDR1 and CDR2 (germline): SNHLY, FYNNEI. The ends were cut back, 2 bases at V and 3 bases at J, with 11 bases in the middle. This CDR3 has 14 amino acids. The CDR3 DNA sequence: TGTGCCAGCAGTGAATTGGGAGGTAACTACGAGCAGTACTTC. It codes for CASSELGGNYEQYF.

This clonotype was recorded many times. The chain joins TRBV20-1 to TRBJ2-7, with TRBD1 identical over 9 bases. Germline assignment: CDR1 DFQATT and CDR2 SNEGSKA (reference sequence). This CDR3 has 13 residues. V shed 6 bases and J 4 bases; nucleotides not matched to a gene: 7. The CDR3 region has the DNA TGCAGTGCCATCCGGGACAGGGTTTACGAGCAGTACTTC. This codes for CSAIRDRVYEQYF.

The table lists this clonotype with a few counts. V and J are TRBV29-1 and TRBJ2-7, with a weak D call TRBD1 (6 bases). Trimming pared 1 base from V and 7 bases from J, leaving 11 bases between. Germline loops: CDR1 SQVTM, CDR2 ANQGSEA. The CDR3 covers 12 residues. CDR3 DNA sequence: TGCAGCGTTGAAGTACAGGGTAGGGAGCAGTACTTC. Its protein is CSVEVQGREQYF.

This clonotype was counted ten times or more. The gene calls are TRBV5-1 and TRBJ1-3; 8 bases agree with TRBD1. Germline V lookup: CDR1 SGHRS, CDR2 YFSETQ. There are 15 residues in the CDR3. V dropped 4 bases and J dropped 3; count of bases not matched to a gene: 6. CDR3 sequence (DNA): TGCGCCAGCAGCCGGGACAGGACTTTTGGAAACACCATATATTTT. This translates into CASSRDRTFGNTIYF.

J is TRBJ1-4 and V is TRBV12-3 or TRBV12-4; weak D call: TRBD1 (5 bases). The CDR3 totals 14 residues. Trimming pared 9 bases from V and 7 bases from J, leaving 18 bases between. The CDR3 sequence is CASRLAGGGEKLFF. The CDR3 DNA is TGTGCCAGTAGACTAGCGGGGGGTGGTGAAAAACTGTTTTTT.

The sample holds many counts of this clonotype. The CDR3 region is CASSTDYEQYF. The CDR3 bases are TGTGCCAGTAGTACCGACTACGAGCAGTACTTC. The chain carries TRBV19 and TRBJ2-7; D gene ambiguous. Trimming pared 4 bases from V and 3 bases from J, leaving 4 bases between. The CDR3 is made up of 11 amino acids. Germline CDR1 and CDR2: LNHDA and SQIVND (reference sequence).